A selection of T cell receptor beta chains follows, all from one sample in a study of breast tumors, draining lymph nodes, adjacent tissues. One entry per CDR3 protein results from TCRdb running MiXCR on the multiplex PCR reads. This sample carries some 130,000 distinct CDR3 sequences, 20% of them seen once, and the ten largest clones take approximately 3.5%. Sequencing was performed on axillary lymph node tissue. The origin of the receptors is a female donor with breast cancer. Some clones in this sample may be carry-over from other donors' samples. The CDR3 runs from the conserved cysteine through the conserved F or W. The D gene is left open where the match is weak. Size is omitted from some rows. Given values are once, few, many or a class for expanded clones.

j_call clone_size v_call d_call cdr3_aa cdr3_nt
TRBJ1-2 many TRBV20-1 NA CSARSTPGPIKGYGYTF TGCAGTGCTAGATCTACACCGGGCCCCATTAAGGGCTATGGCTACACCTTC
TRBJ2-1 many TRBV20-1 NA CSASQGGNEQFF TGCAGTGCTAGCCAAGGGGGCAATGAGCAGTTCTTC
TRBJ1-5 many TRBV20-1 NA CSARFRDNQPQHF TGCAGTGCTAGATTTCGAGACAATCAGCCCCAGCATTTT
TRBJ2-3 many TRBV6-4 NA CASRQQDTDTQYF TGTGCCAGCAGACAACAGGACACAGATACGCAGTATTTT
TRBJ1-6 many TRBV7-9 NA CASSLVLGDSSPLHF TGTGCCAGCAGCTTAGTCTTGGGTGACAGTTCACCCCTCCACTTT
TRBJ2-7 many TRBV7-6 TRBD2 CASSAGLAGEQYF TGTGCCAGCAGCGCCGGACTAGCGGGGGAGCAGTACTTC
TRBJ2-3 many TRBV24-1 NA CATSDSFRSTDTQYF TGTGCCACCAGTGACTCGTTCCGGAGCACAGATACGCAGTATTTT
TRBJ1-2 many TRBV13 NA CASSLGHIKLGDYGYTF TGTGCCAGCAGCTTAGGCCACATCAAACTGGGGGACTATGGCTACACCTTC
TRBJ1-2 many TRBV7-8 TRBD1 CASSLSRGDRDYGYTF TGTGCCAGCAGCCTATCTCGGGGAGACAGGGACTATGGCTACACCTTC
TRBJ2-1 many TRBV5-4 NA CASSPGGQAFNEQFF TGTGCCAGCAGTCCTGGGGGGCAGGCTTTCAATGAGCAGTTCTTC
TRBJ1-2 many TRBV4-1 NA CASSQSFGKNYGYTF TGCGCCAGCAGCCAGTCCTTTGGGAAGAACTATGGCTACACCTTC
TRBJ2-5 many TRBV12-3/TRBV12-4 NA CASRRASLTTQYF TGTGCCAGCAGGCGGGCCTCACTGACGACCCAGTACTTC
TRBJ2-7 many TRBV20-1 NA CSARSGSSISYEQYF TGCAGTGCCCGAAGCGGCAGTTCGATTTCCTACGAGCAGTACTTC
TRBJ2-5 many TRBV20-1 TRBD2 CSASPTSGSRETQYF TGCAGTGCTAGCCCGACTAGCGGGAGCCGAGAGACCCAGTACTTC
TRBJ2-5 many TRBV6-6 NA CASSRPRLETQYF TGTGCCAGCAGTCGACCTAGGTTAGAGACCCAGTACTTC
TRBJ1-2 many TRBV5-8 NA CASSATLVYGYTF TGTGCCAGCAGCGCCACATTGGTCTATGGCTACACCTTC
TRBJ2-3 many TRBV7-9 TRBD2 CASSLLYSGGAHDTQYF TGTGCCAGCAGCTTACTCTATAGCGGGGGGGCCCATGATACGCAGTATTTT
TRBJ2-7 NA TRBV7-9 NA CASSLGGGQGKTDEQYF TGTGCCAGCAGCTTGGGGGGGGGGCAGGGCAAGACGGACGAGCAGTACTTC
TRBJ2-4 few TRBV2 NA CASSEMAEKNIQYF TGTGCCAGCAGTGAAATGGCGGAGAAAAACATTCAGTACTTC
TRBJ2-1 many TRBV20-1 NA CSARDPESGTHYNEQFF TGCAGTGCTAGAGATCCCGAATCCGGGACTCACTACAATGAGCAGTTCTTC
TRBJ2-3 many TRBV20-1 TRBD2 CSARAAAGGPTDTQYF TGCAGTGCTAGAGCGGCAGCGGGGGGGCCCACAGATACGCAGTATTTT
TRBJ2-1 many TRBV20-1 NA CSATLRGNEQFF TGCAGTGCTACCCTTAGGGGAAATGAGCAGTTCTTC
TRBJ1-2 many TRBV18 NA CASSPDRAHGYTF TGTGCCAGCTCACCCGACAGAGCCCATGGCTACACCTTC